The present entry profiles one T cell receptor beta chain with its context. The target antigen is unknown. The data belong to a study of cytomegalovirus exposure and HLA in healthy donors. Study-wide results and caveats: A later analysis linked a missense variant in DCLRE1C to the trimming of TCR beta V and J genes. It was assumed in the presence/absence analyses that sequencing depth was roughly uniform across donors. Investigators reported 150 to 200 TCR beta chains as tied to cytomegalovirus.

The primer mix had 60 Vbeta and 13 Jbeta primers. Clones were read by immunoSEQ multiplex PCR, and TCRdb kept only the in-frame ones, dropping some. The data show 110,000 to 150,000 clones, with around 75% seen just once and more than 2.5% held by the top ten. After removal of 3 bases from V and 0 bases from J, the junction contained 6 bases not matched to a gene. The length of the CDR3 is 17 residues. The germline V gene has CDR1 LGHNT and CDR2 FRNRAP. This TCR derives from a man aged 35 to 55 in good health and CMV-seronegative. The chain couples TRBV12-5 to TRBJ2-1; TRBD1 matches at 9 bases. The sequenced sample was PBMCs. The CDR3 here is CASGFSQGAGSYNEQFF. The CDR3 nucleotides read TGTGCTAGTGGTTTCTCACAGGGGGCGGGCTCCTACAATGAGCAGTTCTTC. Full variable domain (remainder filled in from reference TRBV12-5 and TRBJ2-1): DARVTQTPRHKVTEMGQEVTMRCQPILGHNTVFWYRQTMMQGLELLAYFRNRAPLDDSGMPKDRFSAEMPDATLATLKIQPSEPRDSAVYFCASGFSQGAGSYNEQFFGPGTRLTVL.